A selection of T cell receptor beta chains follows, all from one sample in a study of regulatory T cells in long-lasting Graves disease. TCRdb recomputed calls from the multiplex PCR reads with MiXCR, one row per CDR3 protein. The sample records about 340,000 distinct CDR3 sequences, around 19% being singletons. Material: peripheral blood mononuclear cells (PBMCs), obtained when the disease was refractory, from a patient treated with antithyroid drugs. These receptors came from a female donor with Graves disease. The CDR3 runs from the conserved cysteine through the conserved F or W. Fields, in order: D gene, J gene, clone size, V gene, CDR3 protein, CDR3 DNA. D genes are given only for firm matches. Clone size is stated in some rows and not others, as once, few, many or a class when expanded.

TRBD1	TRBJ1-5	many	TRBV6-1	CASSEAWGTGNQPQHF	TGTGCCAGCAGTGAAGCGTGGGGGACAGGGAATCAGCCCCAGCATTTT
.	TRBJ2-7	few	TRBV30	CAWSVPFQQGTQYF	TGTGCCTGGAGTGTTCCCTTCCAACAGGGAACTCAGTACTTC
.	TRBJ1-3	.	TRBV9	CASSHRGPSAGNTIYF	TGTGCCAGCAGCCATCGCGGGCCTTCTGCGGGAAACACCATATATTTT
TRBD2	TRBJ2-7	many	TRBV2	CASSAIVTSGKVFYEQYF	TGTGCCAGCAGTGCTATCGTGACTAGCGGGAAGGTCTTCTACGAGCAGTACTTC
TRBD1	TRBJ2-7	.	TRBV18	CASSPTTGAYEQYF	TGTGCCAGCTCACCAACTACAGGGGCTTACGAGCAGTACTTC
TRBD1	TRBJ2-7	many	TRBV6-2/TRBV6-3	CASRRDREAHEQYF	TGTGCCAGCAGACGGGACAGGGAGGCCCACGAGCAGTACTTC
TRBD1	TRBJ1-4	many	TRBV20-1	CSASARGRGNEKLFF	TGCAGTGCTAGTGCCCGGGGCAGGGGGAATGAAAAACTGTTTTTT
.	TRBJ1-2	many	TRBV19	CASSNGGGYTF	TGTGCCAGCAGTAACGGGGGTGGCTACACCTTC
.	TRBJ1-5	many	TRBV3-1	CASSQVVGAGQPQHF	TGTGCCAGCAGCCAAGTGGTGGGGGCAGGGCAGCCCCAGCATTTT
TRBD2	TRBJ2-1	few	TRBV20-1	CTAAGTSVYYEQFF	TGCACTGCCGCCGGGACTAGCGTCTACTATGAGCAGTTCTTC
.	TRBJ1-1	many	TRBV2	CASSYGPEGVGTEAFF	TGTGCCAGCAGCTACGGGCCAGAGGGTGTGGGCACTGAAGCTTTCTTT
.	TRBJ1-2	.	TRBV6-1	CASSEGNPRGYTF	TGTGCCAGCAGTGAAGGAAATCCCCGGGGCTACACCTTC
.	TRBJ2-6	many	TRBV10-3	CAIGDRLPGANVLTF	TGTGCCATCGGTGACAGGCTCCCTGGGGCCAACGTCCTGACTTTC
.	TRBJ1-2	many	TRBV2	CASVNYGYTF	TGTGCCAGCGTCAACTATGGCTACACCTTC
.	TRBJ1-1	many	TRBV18	CASSLDRNTEAFF	TGTGCCAGCAGCTTAGACCGGAACACTGAAGCTTTCTTT
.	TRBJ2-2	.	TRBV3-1	CASSQARGELFF	TGTGCCAGCAGCCAAGCTCGCGGGGAGCTGTTTTTT
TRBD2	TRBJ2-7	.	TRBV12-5	CASGLTPLLAGGHIDEQYF	TGTGCTAGTGGTTTGACCCCTCTTTTAGCGGGAGGGCATATCGACGAGCAGTACTTC
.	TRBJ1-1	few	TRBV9	CASSVGGGRNTEAFF	TGTGCCAGCAGCGTAGGAGGAGGCCGGAACACTGAAGCTTTCTTT
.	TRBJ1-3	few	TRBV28	CASSSPEGGLGNTIYF	TGTGCCAGCAGTTCCCCGGAGGGGGGCTTGGGAAACACCATATATTTT
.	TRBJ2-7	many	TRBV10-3	CAISETADSEQYF	TGTGCCATCAGTGAGACAGCTGACAGCGAGCAGTACTTC
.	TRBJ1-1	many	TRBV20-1	CSARVMWEAFF	TGCAGTGCTAGAGTGATGTGGGAAGCTTTCTTT
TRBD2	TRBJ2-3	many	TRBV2	CASWGGRGIADTQYF	TGTGCCAGCTGGGGGGGTAGAGGGATAGCAGATACGCAGTATTTT
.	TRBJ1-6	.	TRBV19	CASSLTAGNSPLHF	TGTGCCAGTAGTTTAACAGCAGGCAATTCACCCCTCCACTTT
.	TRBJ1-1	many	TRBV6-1	CASKWNTEAFF	TGTGCCAGCAAGTGGAACACTGAAGCTTTCTTT
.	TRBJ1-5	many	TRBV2	CASSEVGQPQHF	TGTGCCAGCAGTGAAGTGGGTCAGCCCCAGCATTTT